What follows are 19 T cell receptor beta chains derived from one specimen sequenced in a study of shared clonotypes between healthy human individuals. The assay was immunoSEQ multiplex PCR, and TCRdb's table has in-frame clones only and misses some. The sample has about 380,000 clones, about 96% seen once; the top ten hold approximately 0.32%. Sequencing input: memory CD8+ T cells sorted from blood. As for subset: CD45RO+ cells pooled with CCR7-negative TemRA cells. Every receptor here comes from a man aged 30 to 45 in good health.

CDR3 in amino acids: CASSLGAGEHSGANVLTF. The CDR3 bases are TGCGCCAGCAGCTTGGGAGCGGGAGAACACTCTGGGGCCAACGTCCTGACTTTC. J is TRBJ2-6 and V is TRBV5-1; 8 bases are shared with TRBD2. V lost 0 bases to trimming and J lost 0 bases; unmatched junction nucleotides: 5. Germline V CDR1 and CDR2: SGHRS, YFSETQ. The CDR3 has 18 amino acids.

CDR3 DNA: TGTGCCAGCAGCGCGACTAGCGGGGCATACGAGCAGTACTTC. This sequence encodes CASSATSGAYEQYF. The chain recombines TRBV9 with TRBJ2-7, with 11 bases fitting TRBD2. The CDR3 has 14 residues. Per germline, CDR1 SGDLS and CDR2 YYNGEE. V shed 3 bases, J shed 4 bases, and the junction held 3 bases outside the gene matches.

The V call is TRBV4-2, the J call TRBJ2-2; D possibly corresponds to TRBD2 (5 bases). CDR1 and CDR2 (germline): LGHNA, YNFKEQ. The length of the CDR3 is 17 residues. Trimming pared 1 base from V and 2 bases from J, leaving 14 bases between. CDR3 DNA sequence: TGTGCCAGCAGCCAAGTTCCTAGCCGCGCAAACACCGGGGAGCTGTTTTTT. Amino acid sequence: CASSQVPSRANTGELFF.

The rearrangement joins TRBV28 to TRBJ2-3; 9 bases fit TRBD2. The CDR3 is 15 residues long. J gave up 8 bases and V 8 bases, and 14 bases lay outside the gene matches. Germline CDR1 is MDHEN and CDR2 is SYDVKM. CDR3 loop: CASLPAGGVPGTQYF. DNA for the CDR3: TGTGCCAGCCTCCCGGCGGGAGGGGTACCGGGTACGCAGTATTTT. The full variable domain, in which reference TRBV28 and TRBJ2-3 provide the parts outside the CDR3, is DVKVTQSSRYLVKRTGEKVFLECVQDMDHENMFWYRQDPGLGLRLIYFSYDVKMKEKGDIPEGYSVSREKKERFSLILESASTNQTSMYLCASLPAGGVPGTQYFGPGTRLTVL.

This chain links TRBV19 with TRBJ2-7, with D uncertain. Germline V gives CDR1 LNHDA, CDR2 SQIVND (reference sequence). There are 15 residues in the CDR3. With 0 bases removed from V and 2 bases from J, the gap between germline ends came to 11 bases. The CDR3 protein is CASSIDRESPYEQYF. Written as DNA, the CDR3 is TGTGCCAGTAGTATAGATCGAGAGTCTCCCTACGAGCAGTACTTC.

The chain recombines TRBV11-1 with TRBJ2-1; D unclear. V lost 2 bases and J lost 1, with 9 bases in between. This CDR3 has 15 amino acids. Germline loops: CDR1 SGHAT, CDR2 FQDESV (reference sequence). The CDR3 spells CASSLRAPSYNEQFF. The DNA of the CDR3 is TGTGCCAGCAGCTTAAGGGCCCCTTCCTACAATGAGCAGTTCTTC.

Concerning this clone itself: This specimen includes other DNA sequences encoding the same CDR3. V usage is TRBV11-2 and J usage is TRBJ2-1; 10 bases align to TRBD2. J was trimmed by 2 bases and V by 4 bases; bases with no gene match: 2. CDR1 and CDR2 (germline): SGHAT, FQNNGV. The CDR3 sequence is 15 residues long. The CDR3 DNA follows: TGTGCCAGCAGCTCTAGCGGGAGTCCCTACAATGAGCAGTTCTTC. This codes for CASSSSGSPYNEQFF.

The chain links TRBV5-6 to TRBJ1-2, with D tentatively TRBD1 (5 bases). The CDR3 consists of 14 residues. Germline V gene lookup returns CDR1 SGHDT and CDR2 YYEEEE. Trimming took off 5 bases at V and 8 bases at J, with 19 bases between the two ends. The CDR3: CASRPRVLKWGYTF. The CDR3 coding sequence is TGTGCCAGCAGGCCCAGGGTTCTAAAGTGGGGCTACACCTTC.

This clone was recorded once. The V call is TRBV5-6, the J call TRBJ2-7; D is possibly TRBD2 (7 bases). Per germline, CDR1 SGHDT and CDR2 YYEEEE. The CDR3 runs to 16 residues. Trimming cost V 4 bases and J 7 bases, with 24 bases left between them. The CDR3 DNA follows: TGTGCCAGCAGCCTGGGGGGGCAAGGTAAGGCGGGAGAGCAGTACTTC. It encodes CASSLGGQGKAGEQYF.

This clone was seen a single time. The chain combines TRBV5-6 with TRBJ2-7; the match to TRBD2 covers 8 bases. CDR1 and CDR2 (germline): SGHDT, YYEEEE. This CDR3 region has 15 residues. Trimming cost V 2 bases and J 4 bases; bases outside gene matches: 8. The CDR3 reads CASSLSREGRYEQYF. The CDR3 bases are TGTGCCAGCAGCTTATCCCGGGAGGGCCGGTACGAGCAGTACTTC.

The chain recombines TRBV23-1 with TRBJ2-3, with 8 bases fitting TRBD2. TRBV23-1 is labeled an ORF, and its function is uncertain. The CDR3 length is 15 residues. V dropped 9 bases and J dropped 2; count of bases not matched to a gene: 10. CDR3 in DNA: TGCGCCAGAATTTTGAGCGGGAGAGACACAGATACGCAGTATTTT. The encoded protein is CARILSGRDTDTQYF.

The J gene is TRBJ2-7, the V gene TRBV10-3, with 11 nucleotides matching TRBD1. CDR3 length: 12 amino acids. Trimming at V came to 6 bases and at J to 6 bases, leaving 1 base not matched to a gene. Germline CDR1 and CDR2: ENHRY and SYGVKD. The CDR3 sequence is CAIRDRGREQYF. The CDR3 region has the DNA TGTGCCATCAGGGACAGGGGGCGCGAGCAGTACTTC.

The V call is TRBV5-1, the J call TRBJ2-7; 10 bases map to TRBD2. The CDR3 spans 15 residues. From germline, CDR1 is SGHRS and CDR2 YFSETQ. V was clipped by 2 bases and J by 5 bases; unmatched bases: 7. CDR3 protein: CASSFVLAGVNEQYF. The CDR3 DNA sequence: TGCGCCAGCAGCTTCGTTCTAGCGGGAGTCAACGAGCAGTACTTC. Full variable domain (outside the CDR3, taken from reference TRBV5-1 and TRBJ2-7): KAGVTQTPRYLIKTRGQQVTLSCSPISGHRSVSWYQQTPGQGLQFLFEYFSETQRNKGNFPGRFSGRQFSNSRSEMNVSTLELGDSALYLCASSFVLAGVNEQYFGPGTRLTVT.

The V and J genes are TRBV9 and TRBJ1-3; D not certain. V shed 0 bases and J shed 0 bases, with 4 bases lying between them. Germline lookup yields CDR1 SGDLS and CDR2 YYNGEE. The CDR3 spans 14 residues. CDR3 protein: CASSVAGSGNTIYF. In nucleotides, the CDR3 is TGTGCCAGCAGCGTAGCAGGCTCTGGAAACACCATATATTTT. Based on the CDR3 plus reference TRBV9 and TRBJ1-3, the full variable domain is DSGVTQTPKHLITATGQRVTLRCSPRSGDLSVYWYQQSLDQGLQFLIQYYNGEERAKGNILERFSAQQFPDLHSELNLSSLELGDSALYFCASSVAGSGNTIYFGEGSWLTVV.

The chain is built from TRBV19 and TRBJ1-2; a possible D gene is TRBD1 (5 bases). Trimming took off 2 bases at V and 0 bases at J, with 16 bases between the two ends. The CDR3 has 17 residues. Germline values: CDR1 LNHDA, CDR2 SQIVND (reference sequence). DNA of the CDR3: TGTGCCAGTAGTATAATGGAATGGCCAGGGTCTAACTATGGCTACACCTTC. This translates into CASSIMEWPGSNYGYTF.

The V call is TRBV18, the J call TRBJ2-2; TRBD2 is a possible D gene (6 bases). Germline V lookup: CDR1 KGHSH, CDR2 LQKENI. The CDR3 covers 14 residues. The V end lost 1 base, the J end lost 6 bases, and 9 bases lay between the germline ends. The CDR3 loop reads CASSPQEGAGELFF. As DNA, the CDR3 is TGTGCCAGCTCACCACAGGAGGGCGCCGGGGAGCTGTTTTTT.

The V gene is TRBV28, the J gene TRBJ2-3, with 8 bases that match TRBD2. V was pared by 8 bases and J by 2 bases, with 3 bases of the junction left unmatched. This CDR3 spans 13 amino acids. Germline values: CDR1 MDHEN, CDR2 SYDVKM. In DNA form, the CDR3 reads TGTGCCAGCCGGACTAGCCTCACAGATACGCAGTATTTT. Translating it yields CASRTSLTDTQYF.

The V and J genes are TRBV27 and TRBJ2-5, with D possibly being TRBD1 (6 bases). The ends were cut back, 0 bases at V and 7 bases at J, with 15 bases in the middle. This CDR3 contains 15 residues. The V gene's germline CDR1 is MNHEY and CDR2 SMNVEV (reference sequence). The CDR3, as DNA: TGTGCCAGCAGTTTATCTAGCAGGGGCCCAACGACCCAGTACTTC. This encodes CASSLSSRGPTTQYF.

The J gene is TRBJ1-2, the V gene TRBV9; 8 nucleotides agree with TRBD1. V gave up 4 bases and J gave up 6 bases; unmatched junction bases: 11. This CDR3 region has 15 residues. Germline V gene lookup returns CDR1 SGDLS and CDR2 YYNGEE. The CDR3: CASSPLRQGSDGYTF. CDR3 sequence (DNA): TGTGCCAGCAGCCCCCTGCGACAGGGGTCGGATGGCTACACCTTC.